Listed here is a single TCR beta chain. The data were taken from a study of technical replicates of blood from a handful of donors. The CDR3 extends over 12 amino acids. CDR1 and CDR2 (germline): SGDLS, YYNGEE. The V gene lost 0 bases and the J gene lost 4 bases, with 3 bases spanning the gap. Clones were sequenced by immunoSEQ multiplex PCR, and TCRdb holds only the in-frame ones, with some missing. This table holds around 70,000 clones, 95% to 97% found once. The rearrangement joins TRBV9 to TRBJ2-3; D remains unclear. The clonotype was recovered from a human donor in good health. The sample was T cells isolated from PBMCs. The CDR3 reads CASSVAADTQYF. DNA of the CDR3: TGTGCCAGCAGCGTAGCTGCAGATACGCAGTATTTT.